This TCR beta chain was found in a study of regulatory T cells in long-lasting Graves disease. Study-level background: The study counted Graves' disease as persistent given over 5 years of antithyroid drugs and positive TSH receptor antibodies.

With 4 bases removed from V and 8 bases from J, the gap between germline ends came to 17 bases. The CDR3 has 14 amino acids. Germline-derived CDR1 and CDR2 are MGHDK and SYGVNS. Time point given: persistent/refractory GD, antithyroid drugs over 5 years with positive TRAb. From RNA extracted from PBMCs, the TCR library was made. Both iRepertoire HTBI primers and Arm-PCR of CDR3 regions were used to build the TCR beta libraries. TCRdb redid the calling of the multiplex PCR reads with MiXCR, one entry per CDR3 protein. The sample has about 470,000 distinct CDR3 sequences; approximately 21% are singletons. This clonotype has a handful of counts.

The source material was peripheral blood mononuclear cells (PBMCs), sampled when the disease was refractory, from a patient treated with antithyroid drugs. This TCR derives from a female donor with Graves disease. The chain has TRBV25-1 and TRBJ1-1; D is possibly TRBD1 (5 bases). CDR3 region: CASSGRDGITEAFF. CDR3 in DNA: TGTGCCAGCAGTGGCCGGGACGGCATTACCGAAGCTTTCTTT.